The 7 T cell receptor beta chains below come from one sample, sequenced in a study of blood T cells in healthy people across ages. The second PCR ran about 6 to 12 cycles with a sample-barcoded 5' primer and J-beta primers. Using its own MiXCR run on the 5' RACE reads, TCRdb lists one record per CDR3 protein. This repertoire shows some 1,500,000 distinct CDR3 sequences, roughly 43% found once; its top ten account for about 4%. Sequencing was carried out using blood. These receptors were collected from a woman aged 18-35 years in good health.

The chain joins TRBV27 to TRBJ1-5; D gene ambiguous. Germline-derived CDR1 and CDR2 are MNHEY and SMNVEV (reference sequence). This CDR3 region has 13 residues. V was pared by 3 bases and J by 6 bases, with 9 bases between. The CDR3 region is CASSFSGPQPQHF. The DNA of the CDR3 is TGTGCCAGCAGTTTTTCTGGACCTCAGCCCCAGCATTTT.

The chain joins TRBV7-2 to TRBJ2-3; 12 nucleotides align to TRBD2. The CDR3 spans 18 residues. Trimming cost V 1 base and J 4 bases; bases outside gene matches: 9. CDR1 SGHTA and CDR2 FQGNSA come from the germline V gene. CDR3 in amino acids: CASSLESLAGGRSDTQYF. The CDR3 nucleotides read TGTGCCAGCAGCTTAGAGAGTCTAGCGGGGGGGCGGTCAGATACGCAGTATTTT.

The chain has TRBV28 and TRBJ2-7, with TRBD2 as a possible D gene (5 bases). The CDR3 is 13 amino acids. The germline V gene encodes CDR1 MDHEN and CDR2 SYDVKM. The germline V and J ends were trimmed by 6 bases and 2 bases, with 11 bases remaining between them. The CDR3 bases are TGTGCCAGCAGGGAGCGGTTTGCCTACGAGCAGTACTTC. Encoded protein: CASRERFAYEQYF. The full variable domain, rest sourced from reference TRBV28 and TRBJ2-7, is DVKVTQSSRYLVKRTGEKVFLECVQDMDHENMFWYRQDPGLGLRLIYFSYDVKMKEKGDIPEGYSVSREKKERFSLILESASTNQTSMYLCASRERFAYEQYFGPGTRLTVT.

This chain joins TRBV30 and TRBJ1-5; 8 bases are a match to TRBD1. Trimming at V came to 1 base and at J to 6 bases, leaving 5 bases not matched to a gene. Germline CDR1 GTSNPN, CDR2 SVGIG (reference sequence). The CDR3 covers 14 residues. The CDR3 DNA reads TGTGCCTGGAGTGACGGACAGGGAACTCAGCCCCAGCATTTT. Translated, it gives CAWSDGQGTQPQHF.

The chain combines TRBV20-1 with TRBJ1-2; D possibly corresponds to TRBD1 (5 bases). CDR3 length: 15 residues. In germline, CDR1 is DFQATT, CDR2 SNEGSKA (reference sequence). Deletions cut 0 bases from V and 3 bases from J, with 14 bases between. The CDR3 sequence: CSARETGVLHYGYTF. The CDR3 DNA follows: TGCAGTGCTAGAGAAACAGGCGTGCTACACTATGGCTACACCTTC.

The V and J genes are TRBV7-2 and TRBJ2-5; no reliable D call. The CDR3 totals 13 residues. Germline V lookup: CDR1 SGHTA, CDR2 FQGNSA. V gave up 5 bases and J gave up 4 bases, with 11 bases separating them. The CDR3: CASSDPAVETQYF. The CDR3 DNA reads TGTGCCAGCAGCGATCCGGCTGTAGAGACCCAGTACTTC.

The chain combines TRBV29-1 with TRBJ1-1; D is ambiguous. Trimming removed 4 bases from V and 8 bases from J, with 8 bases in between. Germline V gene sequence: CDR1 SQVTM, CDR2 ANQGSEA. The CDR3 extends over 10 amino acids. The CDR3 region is CSVVRGEAFF. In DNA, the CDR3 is TGCAGCGTTGTTCGGGGAGAAGCTTTCTTT.